Below, one TCR beta chain is given with its context. Its specificity is not known. This sample's time point: week 23, last vaccination. Doses consisted of 300 ug of mutant IDH1 20-mer peptide each, paired with topical imiquimod. Newly diagnosed WHO grade 3 or 4 IDH1-mutant, ATRX-lost astrocytomas were identified in the donors. Method: immunoSEQ multiplex PCR; TCRdb's copy keeps in-frame clones and lacks some. The sample contains about 41,000 clones, 60% to 85% of which appear only once. This entry comes from a study of a mutant IDH1 vaccine in newly diagnosed glioma. Study background: Every participant had undergone radiotherapy, temozolomide, or both before, and most underwent both.

The CDR3 consists of 14 residues. Trimming cost V 2 bases and J 1 base, with 8 bases left between them. Germline-derived CDR1 and CDR2 are LGHNA and YSLEER. This chain links TRBV4-3 with TRBJ1-1; no clear D gene. This receptor was identified in a woman in her thirties or forties with glioma. Some clones in this sample may be carry-over from other donors' samples. Sequencing was performed on PBMCs, taken from a glioma patient whose treatment included an IDH1 peptide vaccine. The chain's CDR3 is CASSQLPENTEAFF. The CDR3 DNA reads as TGCGCCAGCAGCCAACTCCCAGAGAACACTGAAGCTTTCTTT.